The 6 T cell receptor beta chains presented below share a single source sample, sequenced in a study of cytomegalovirus exposure and HLA in healthy donors. Primers for the PCR totalled 60 Vbeta and 13 Jbeta. Sequencing was performed with immunoSEQ multiplex PCR; in TCRdb, only in-frame clones are kept and a portion is missing. The sample has roughly 55,000 clones; around 85% are singletons. Sequenced: PBMCs. The receptors were gathered from a boy aged 5-17 years in good health and CMV-seropositive.

The count of this clone is one. V gene TRBV19 combines with J gene TRBJ2-1, with a possible D match to TRBD2 (7 bases). The V gene's germline CDR1 is LNHDA and CDR2 SQIVND (reference sequence). CDR3 length: 16 amino acids. Deletions cut 6 bases from V and 0 bases from J, with 15 bases between. CDR3 DNA: TGTGCCAGTAGCGGACGGAGGGGGGGCTCCTACAATGAGCAGTTCTTC. It encodes CASSGRRGGSYNEQFF.

This chain connects TRBV27 to TRBJ2-7; TRBD1 aligns across 8 bases. Losses at the gene ends were 7 bases for V and 2 bases for J; bases not matched to a gene: 4. The CDR3 length is 13 residues. The germline CDR1 and CDR2 sequences are MNHEY and SMNVEV (reference sequence). The CDR3 DNA is TGTGCCAGCAAAGGGACAGGCGCCTACGAGCAGTACTTC. Its protein is CASKGTGAYEQYF.

J is TRBJ2-5 and V is TRBV7-9, with TRBD1 as a possible D gene (6 bases). Per the germline V gene, CDR1 is SEHNR and CDR2 is FQNEAQ (reference sequence). The CDR3 runs 15 residues. The V and J ends lost 5 bases and 5 bases respectively, with 18 bases between them. The DNA for the CDR3 is TGTGCCAGCAGCCCCCCCACAGGGATGATCGAGACCCAGTACTTC. This encodes CASSPPTGMIETQYF.

This sequence joins TRBV28 and TRBJ1-1, with D perhaps matching TRBD1 (5 bases). The CDR3 contains 13 residues. The V end lost 6 bases, the J end lost 0 bases, and 8 bases lay between the germline ends. Germline V gives CDR1 MDHEN, CDR2 SYDVKM. CDR3: CASSSTVNTEAFF. The CDR3 nucleotides read TGTGCCAGCAGCTCGACAGTGAACACTGAAGCTTTCTTT.

This clone has only one observation. Relative to the germline gene, one junction end is altered; a read error may explain this. This sequence joins TRBV7-9 and TRBJ2-5; no reliable D call. This CDR3 comprises 12 residues. Germline V gene lookup returns CDR1 SEHNR and CDR2 FQNEAQ (reference sequence). The CDR3 DNA reads as TGTTCCAGCAGCTCCCACGGAGAGACCCAGTACTTC. Protein: CSSSSHGETQYF.

The chain couples TRBV6-1 to TRBJ1-1; D remains ambiguous. The ends were cut back, 9 bases at V and 4 bases at J, with 12 bases in the middle. This CDR3 spans 12 amino acids. Germline values: CDR1 MNHNS, CDR2 SASEGT. CDR3 residues: CASSRGFTEAFF. As DNA, the CDR3 is TGTGCCAGTTCCCGCGGATTCACTGAAGCTTTCTTT.